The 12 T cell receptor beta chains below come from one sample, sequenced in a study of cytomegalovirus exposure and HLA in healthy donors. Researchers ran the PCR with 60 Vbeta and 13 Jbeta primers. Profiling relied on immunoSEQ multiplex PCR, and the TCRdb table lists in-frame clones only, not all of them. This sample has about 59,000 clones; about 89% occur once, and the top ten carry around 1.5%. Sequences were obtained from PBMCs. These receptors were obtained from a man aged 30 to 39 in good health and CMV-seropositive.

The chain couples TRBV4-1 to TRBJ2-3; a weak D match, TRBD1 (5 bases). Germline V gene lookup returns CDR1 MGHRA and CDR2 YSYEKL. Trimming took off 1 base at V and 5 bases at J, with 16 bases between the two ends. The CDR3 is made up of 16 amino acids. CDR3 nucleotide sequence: TGCGCCAGCAGCCAAGGGCTGGCGGCTAGGGGAGATACGCAGTATTTT. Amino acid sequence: CASSQGLAARGDTQYF.

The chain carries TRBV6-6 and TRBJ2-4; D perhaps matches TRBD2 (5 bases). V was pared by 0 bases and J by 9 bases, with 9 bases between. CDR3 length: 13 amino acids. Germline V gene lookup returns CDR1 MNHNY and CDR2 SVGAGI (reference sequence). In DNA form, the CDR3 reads TGTGCCAGCAGTTACTCGAGGCGGGCCATTCAGTACTTC. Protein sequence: CASSYSRRAIQYF.

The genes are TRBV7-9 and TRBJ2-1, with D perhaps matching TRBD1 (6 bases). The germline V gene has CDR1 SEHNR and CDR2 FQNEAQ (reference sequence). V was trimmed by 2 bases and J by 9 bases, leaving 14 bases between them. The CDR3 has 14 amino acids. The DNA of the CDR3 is TGTGCCAGCAGCTTAAACAGGGTAGGCGGTGAGCAGTTCTTC. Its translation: CASSLNRVGGEQFF. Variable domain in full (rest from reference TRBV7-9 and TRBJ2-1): DTGVSQNPRHKITKRGQNVTFRCDPISEHNRLYWYRQTLGQGPEFLTYFQNEAQLEKSRLLSDRFSAERPKGSFSTLEIQRTEQGDSAMYLCASSLNRVGGEQFFGPGTRLTVL.

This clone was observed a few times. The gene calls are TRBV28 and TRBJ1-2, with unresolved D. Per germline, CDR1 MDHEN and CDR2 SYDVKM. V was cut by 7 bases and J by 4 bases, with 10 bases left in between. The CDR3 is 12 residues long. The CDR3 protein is CASMAVSYGYTF. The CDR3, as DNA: TGTGCCAGCATGGCAGTCTCCTATGGCTACACCTTC.

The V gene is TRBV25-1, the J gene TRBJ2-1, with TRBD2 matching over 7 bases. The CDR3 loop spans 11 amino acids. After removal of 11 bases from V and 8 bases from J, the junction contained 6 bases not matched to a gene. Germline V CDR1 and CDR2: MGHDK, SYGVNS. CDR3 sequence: CAVSRGDEQFF. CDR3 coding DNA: TGTGCCGTTTCCCGGGGGGATGAGCAGTTCTTC.

The chain's CDR3 is CASSNRTGLEAFF. CDR3 DNA sequence: TGTGCCAGCAGTAACCGGACAGGGCTTGAAGCTTTCTTT. V gene TRBV7-9 combines with J gene TRBJ1-1, with TRBD1 identical over 8 bases. V shed 6 bases and J 7 bases; nucleotides not matched to a gene: 7. Germline loops: CDR1 SEHNR, CDR2 FQNEAQ (reference sequence). This CDR3 has 13 residues.

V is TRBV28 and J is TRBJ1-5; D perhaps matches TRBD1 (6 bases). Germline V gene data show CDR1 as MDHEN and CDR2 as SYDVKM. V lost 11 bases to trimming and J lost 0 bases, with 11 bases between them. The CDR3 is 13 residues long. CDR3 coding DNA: TGTGCCGGAAACAGGGATAGCAATCAGCCCCAGCATTTT. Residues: CAGNRDSNQPQHF.

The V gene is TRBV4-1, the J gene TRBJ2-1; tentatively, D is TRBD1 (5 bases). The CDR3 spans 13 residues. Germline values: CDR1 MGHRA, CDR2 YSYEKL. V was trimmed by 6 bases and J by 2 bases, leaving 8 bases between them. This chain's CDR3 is CASSQGAYNEQFF. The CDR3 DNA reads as TGCGCCAGCAGTCAGGGTGCCTACAATGAGCAGTTCTTC.

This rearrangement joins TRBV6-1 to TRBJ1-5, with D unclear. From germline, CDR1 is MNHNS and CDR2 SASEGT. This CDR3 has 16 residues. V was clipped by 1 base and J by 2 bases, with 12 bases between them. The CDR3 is CASSEGEDMGNQPQHF. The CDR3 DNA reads TGTGCCAGCAGTGAAGGAGAGGATATGGGCAATCAGCCCCAGCATTTT.

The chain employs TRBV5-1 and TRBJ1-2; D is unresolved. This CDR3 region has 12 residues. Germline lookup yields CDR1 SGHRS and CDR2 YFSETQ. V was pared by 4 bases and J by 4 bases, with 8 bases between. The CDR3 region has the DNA TGCGCCAGCAGCAGAGACATCTATGGCTACACCTTC. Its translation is CASSRDIYGYTF. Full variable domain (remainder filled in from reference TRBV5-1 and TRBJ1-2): KAGVTQTPRYLIKTRGQQVTLSCSPISGHRSVSWYQQTPGQGLQFLFEYFSETQRNKGNFPGRFSGRQFSNSRSEMNVSTLELGDSALYLCASSRDIYGYTFGSGTRLTVV.

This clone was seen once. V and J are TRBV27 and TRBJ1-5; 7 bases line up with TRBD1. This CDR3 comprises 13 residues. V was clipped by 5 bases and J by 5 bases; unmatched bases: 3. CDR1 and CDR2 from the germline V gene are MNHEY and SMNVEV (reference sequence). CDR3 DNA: TGTGCCAGCAGTGACAGGGAGGATCAGCCCCAGCATTTT. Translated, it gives CASSDREDQPQHF.

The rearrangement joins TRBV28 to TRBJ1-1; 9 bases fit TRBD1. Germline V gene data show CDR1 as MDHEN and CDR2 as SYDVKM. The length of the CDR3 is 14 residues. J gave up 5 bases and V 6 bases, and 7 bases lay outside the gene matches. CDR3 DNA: TGTGCCAGCAGCACTCCAGGACAGGGGACTGAAGCTTTCTTT. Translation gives CASSTPGQGTEAFF.